The next 26 T cell receptor beta chains were all read from a single sample in a study of regulatory T cells in long-lasting Graves disease. HTBI primers from iRepertoire and Arm-PCR of CDR3 regions yielded the TCR beta libraries. From the multiplex PCR reads, TCRdb called clonotypes with MiXCR, one entry per CDR3 protein. In the table there are about 340,000 distinct CDR3 sequences, roughly a fifth of which are singletons. The time point is: persistent/refractory GD, antithyroid drugs over 5 years with positive TRAb. Construction of the TCR library relied on RNA isolated from PBMCs. Sequences were derived from peripheral blood mononuclear cells (PBMCs), sampled when the disease was refractory, from a patient treated with antithyroid drugs. These receptors were obtained from a female donor with Graves disease.

V gene TRBV18 combines with J gene TRBJ1-2; unclear D gene. There are 13 residues in the CDR3. The V end was cut by 3 bases, the J end by 8 bases, with 13 bases between. Germline V gene sequence: CDR1 KGHSH, CDR2 LQKENI. DNA of the CDR3: TGTGCCAGCTCACCTTCCAGGTCCGAAGGCTACACCTTC. This codes for CASSPSRSEGYTF.

The rearrangement links TRBV7-9 to TRBJ2-5, with TRBD2 as a possible D gene (5 bases). V lost 3 bases and J lost 5, with 31 bases in between. The CDR3 runs 20 residues. Germline CDR1 and CDR2: SEHNR and FQNEAQ (reference sequence). The CDR3 here is CASSFFFGLEMLRVGETQYF. The DNA of the CDR3 is TGTGCCAGCAGCTTTTTTTTCGGACTGGAGATGTTACGTGTTGGTGAGACCCAGTACTTC.

This clonotype was picked up many times. The chain carries TRBV6-1 and TRBJ2-7; 8 nucleotides align to TRBD1. Germline CDR1 MNHNS, CDR2 SASEGT. CDR3 length equals 13 residues. The J segment lost 3 bases and the V segment lost 6 bases, leaving 4 bases of the junction unmatched. The CDR3 DNA follows: TGTGCCAGCAGAGGACAGGGAGTCTACGAGCAGTACTTC. It encodes CASRGQGVYEQYF.

Only a few counts were recorded for this clonotype. This chain connects TRBV6-5 to TRBJ2-3; 10 bases line up with TRBD2. Looked up from germline, CDR1 is MNHEY and CDR2 is SVGAGI. This CDR3 is 17 amino acids long. V shed 2 bases and J 2 bases; nucleotides not matched to a gene: 7. CDR3 region: CASSYSGGASLTDTQYF. For the CDR3, the DNA is TGTGCCAGCAGTTACAGCGGGGGGGCTAGTCTCACAGATACGCAGTATTTT.

The rearrangement uses TRBV5-1 and TRBJ1-1; 9 nucleotides align to TRBD1. The CDR3 is made up of 15 amino acids. CDR1 is SGHRS, CDR2 YFSETQ, per germline. V lost 5 bases, J lost 8 bases, and 13 bases stayed unmatched. The CDR3: CASRRVTGGLLEAFF. CDR3 nucleotides: TGCGCCAGCAGGCGGGTAACAGGGGGCCTATTAGAAGCTTTCTTT.

In its sample, this clonotype was seen many times. The chain joins TRBV12-3 or TRBV12-4 to TRBJ1-5; 11 bases agree with TRBD1. V gave up 6 bases and J gave up 1 base; unmatched junction bases: 2. The CDR3 has 15 residues. The DNA of the CDR3 is TGTGCCAGCAGAGGACAGGGGGCAAGCAATCAGCCCCAGCATTTT. This translates into CASRGQGASNQPQHF.

The chain couples TRBV11-3 to TRBJ2-2; D is ambiguous. From germline, CDR1 is SGHNT and CDR2 YENEEA. V dropped 0 bases and J dropped 5 bases, with 7 bases sitting between them. The CDR3 length is 14 residues. In DNA, the CDR3 is TGTGCCAGCAGCTTAGATCAGGAAACCGGGGAGCTGTTTTTT. Its translation is CASSLDQETGELFF.

There are many counts of this clonotype. The rearrangement links TRBV19 to TRBJ1-6, with 9 bases lining up with TRBD1. V lost 3 bases to trimming and J lost 13 bases; unmatched junction nucleotides: 13. Germline loops: CDR1 LNHDA, CDR2 SQIVND (reference sequence). There are 16 residues in the CDR3. Here the CDR3 reads CASSMNPGQGSWPLHF. CDR3 in DNA: TGTGCCAGTAGTATGAATCCGGGACAGGGAAGTTGGCCCCTCCACTTT.

This clonotype was detected many times. The V call is TRBV7-9, the J call TRBJ2-6; 9 bases match TRBD2. The CDR3 spans 18 residues. Germline trimming cut 0 bases from V and 0 bases from J; bases unmatched to any gene: 3. Looked up from germline, CDR1 is SEHNR and CDR2 is FQNEAQ (reference sequence). CDR3 nucleotide sequence: TGTGCCAGCAGCTTAGCTGGCGGGAGGGGCTCTGGGGCCAACGTCCTGACTTTC. This codes for CASSLAGGRGSGANVLTF.

This clonotype was observed many times. The rearrangement joins TRBV15 to TRBJ2-5; D may match TRBD1 or TRBD2 (6 bases each). Germline lookup yields CDR1 LNHNV and CDR2 YYDKDF (reference sequence). V was trimmed by 5 bases and J by 0 bases, leaving 10 bases between them. This CDR3 region has 14 residues. The CDR3 protein is CATSGGQNQETQYF. The CDR3 DNA reads as TGTGCCACCAGCGGGGGGCAGAACCAAGAGACCCAGTACTTC.

This clonotype has ten or more counts. The chain couples TRBV2 to TRBJ2-7; TRBD1 matches 10 bases. The J segment lost 3 bases and the V segment lost 2 bases, leaving 7 bases of the junction unmatched. Germline assignment: CDR1 SNHLY and CDR2 FYNNEI. The CDR3 contains 16 residues. CDR3 sequence (DNA): TGTGCCAGCAGTGAATTCCTCGGGACAGGGGACTACGAGCAGTACTTC. As protein: CASSEFLGTGDYEQYF.

Only a few counts were recorded for this clonotype. The rearrangement uses TRBV6-2 or TRBV6-3 and TRBJ1-1; D not certain. V lost 0 bases, J lost 12 bases, and 8 bases lay in between. This CDR3 spans 11 amino acids. Per germline, CDR1 MNHEY and CDR2 SVGEGT. CDR3 bases: TGTGCCAGCAGTTACTCAGGACGACCTTTCTTT. This translates into CASSYSGRPFF.

This chain connects TRBV6-5 to TRBJ2-7; D possibly corresponds to TRBD2 (6 bases). Germline CDR1 reads MNHEY; CDR2 reads SVGAGI. Trimming removed 2 bases from V and 2 bases from J, with 10 bases in between. The CDR3 extends over 14 amino acids. The CDR3 DNA reads TGTGCCAGCAGTTACGGGGGGACCGCCTACGAGCAGTACTTC. Its translation: CASSYGGTAYEQYF.

At least ten counts were recorded for this clonotype. The chain couples TRBV27 to TRBJ1-1; D perhaps matches TRBD1 (5 bases). CDR3 length equals 15 residues. The V gene's germline CDR1 is MNHEY and CDR2 SMNVEV (reference sequence). V was trimmed by 4 bases and J by 8 bases, leaving 20 bases between them. CDR3 in amino acids: CASSSRDPIPLEAFF. CDR3 DNA: TGTGCCAGCAGTTCCCGGGACCCAATACCACTGGAAGCTTTCTTT.

In DNA, the CDR3 is TGTGCCAGCAGTTACGGCGGACCTCCCAAAAACATTCAGTACTTC. Its protein product is CASSYGGPPKNIQYF. This rearrangement joins TRBV6-2 or TRBV6-3 to TRBJ2-4; D unresolved. The CDR3 is 15 amino acids. The germline V gene has CDR1 MNHEY and CDR2 SVGEGT. V was pared by 2 bases and J by 2 bases, with 10 bases between.

The table lists this clonotype with a few counts. This rearrangement joins TRBV11-2 to TRBJ1-1; D is perhaps TRBD1 (5 bases). CDR1 is SGHAT, CDR2 FQNNGV, per germline. CDR3 size: 16 residues. Trimming removed 0 bases at V and 1 base at J, with 12 bases between. The CDR3 sequence: CASSLDSGRGNTEAFF. CDR3 DNA: TGTGCCAGCAGCTTAGATTCCGGTAGGGGGAACACTGAAGCTTTCTTT.

There are many counts of this clonotype. CDR3 loop: CASSLGSNQPQHF. CDR3 in DNA: TGTGCCAGCAGTTTGGGTAGCAATCAGCCCCAGCATTTT. The gene calls are TRBV27 and TRBJ1-5; the D is unclear. Germline assignment: CDR1 MNHEY and CDR2 SMNVEV (reference sequence). Trimming took off 3 bases at V and 0 bases at J, with 3 bases between the two ends. The CDR3 extends over 13 amino acids.

This clonotype was found a few times. The chain employs TRBV6-2 or TRBV6-3 and TRBJ1-6; 12 nucleotides agree with TRBD1. This CDR3 contains 16 residues. Germline trimming cut 8 bases from V and 10 bases from J; bases unmatched to any gene: 12. Germline CDR1 and CDR2: MNHEY and SVGEGT. This chain's CDR3 is CASSTRDRGLGSPLHF. The DNA of the CDR3 is TGTGCCAGCTCCACCCGGGACAGGGGGCTTGGATCACCCCTCCACTTT.

This clonotype has at least ten counts. V is TRBV12-3 or TRBV12-4 and J is TRBJ1-1; D remains unclear. Trimming took 6 bases from V and 4 from J, leaving 15 bases between them. This CDR3 comprises 14 residues. DNA of the CDR3: TGTGCCAGCAGAGCTAACAGTTTGGGCACTGAAGCTTTCTTT. Amino acids: CASRANSLGTEAFF.

CDR3 sequence: CASSLPRGRAAFF. The CDR3 DNA follows: TGTGCCAGTAGTCTCCCCAGGGGCAGGGCAGCTTTCTTT. The J gene is TRBJ1-1, the V gene TRBV19; a possible D gene is TRBD1 (6 bases). V was pared by 5 bases and J by 10 bases, with 17 bases between. CDR1 and CDR2 (germline): LNHDA, SQIVND (reference sequence). The length of the CDR3 is 13 residues.

The V gene is TRBV7-2, the J gene TRBJ1-2, with D possibly being TRBD1 (5 bases). The CDR3 runs to 16 residues. Germline CDR1 and CDR2: SGHTA and FQGNSA. Trimming pared 1 base from V and 5 bases from J, leaving 17 bases between. This CDR3 is CASSLVGGTSSYGYTF. The CDR3 nucleotides are TGTGCCAGCAGCTTAGTTGGGGGGACGAGTAGTTATGGCTACACCTTC.

This clonotype was observed many times. The V call is TRBV28, the J call TRBJ2-5, with D tentatively TRBD1 or TRBD2 (5 bases each). Trimming took off 3 bases at V and 3 bases at J, with 11 bases between the two ends. The CDR3 runs 14 residues. From germline, CDR1 is MDHEN and CDR2 SYDVKM. The CDR3 region has the DNA TGTGCCAGCAGTTTGACCGGGACGGAAGAGACCCAGTACTTC. Residues: CASSLTGTEETQYF.

The V and J genes are TRBV18 and TRBJ2-7; D unclear. The CDR3 loop spans 13 amino acids. Germline V gene lookup returns CDR1 KGHSH and CDR2 LQKENI. V was shortened by 4 bases and J by 6 bases, with 13 bases between the two germline ends. The CDR3 spells CASSLDPKGEQYF. CDR3 sequence (DNA): TGTGCCAGCTCACTGGACCCTAAGGGCGAGCAGTACTTC.

As to this clonotype: A much larger clone lies a single base off, so this may be a read error. A read error is likely, as this CDR3 ends without the conserved phenylalanine or tryptophan. V usage is TRBV10-3 and J usage is TRBJ1-1, with TRBD1 as a possible D gene (6 bases). The V end lost 2 bases, the J end lost 4 bases, and 11 bases lay between the germline ends. The CDR3 loop spans 14 amino acids. CDR1 is ENHRY and CDR2 is SYGVKD in the germline V gene. The CDR3 nucleotides read TGTGCCATCAGTGAGGGGGGCGGGCGCACTGAAGCTTTCCTT. Its translation is CAISEGGGRTEAFL.

This clonotype was seen a single time. It may be a read error: a sequence one base away is much more abundant. No conserved phenylalanine or tryptophan is present at the end of the CDR3, so a read error is the likely explanation. The V call is TRBV2, the J call TRBJ2-7; no clear D. This CDR3 contains 13 residues. CDR1 is SNHLY and CDR2 is FYNNEI in the germline V gene. V was shortened by 5 bases and J by 6 bases, with 14 bases between the two germline ends. CDR3 coding DNA: TGTGCCAGCAGTTCCACCTCAATCAGCGAGCAGTACCTC. Amino acid sequence: CASSSTSISEQYL.

The chain joins TRBV4-1 to TRBJ2-7; TRBD2 agrees at 8 bases. The germline V gene encodes CDR1 MGHRA and CDR2 YSYEKL. This CDR3 comprises 15 residues. V shed 1 base and J 2 bases; nucleotides not matched to a gene: 4. The CDR3 DNA sequence: TGCGCCAGCAGCCAAGGGGGTAGCGGGACCTACGAGCAGTACTTC. Protein product: CASSQGGSGTYEQYF.